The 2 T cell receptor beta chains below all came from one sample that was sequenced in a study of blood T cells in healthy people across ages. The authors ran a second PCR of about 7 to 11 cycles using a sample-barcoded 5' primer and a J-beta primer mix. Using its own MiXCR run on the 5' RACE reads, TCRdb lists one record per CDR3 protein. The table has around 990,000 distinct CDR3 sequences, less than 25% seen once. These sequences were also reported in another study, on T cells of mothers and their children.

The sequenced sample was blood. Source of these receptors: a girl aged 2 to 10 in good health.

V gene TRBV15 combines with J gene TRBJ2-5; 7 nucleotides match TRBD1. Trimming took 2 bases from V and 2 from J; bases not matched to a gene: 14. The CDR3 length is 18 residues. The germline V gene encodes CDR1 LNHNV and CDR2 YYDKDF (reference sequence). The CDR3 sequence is CATSRFWFASGGQETQYF. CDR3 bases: TGTGCCACCAGCAGATTTTGGTTCGCCTCAGGGGGACAAGAGACCCAGTACTTC.

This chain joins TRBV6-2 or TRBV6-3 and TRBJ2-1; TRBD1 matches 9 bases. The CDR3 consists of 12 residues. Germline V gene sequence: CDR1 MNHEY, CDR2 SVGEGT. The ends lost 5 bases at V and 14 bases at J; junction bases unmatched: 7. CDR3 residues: CASSTGQGLEFF. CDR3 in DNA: TGTGCCAGCAGTACCGGACAGGGGCTGGAGTTCTTC.